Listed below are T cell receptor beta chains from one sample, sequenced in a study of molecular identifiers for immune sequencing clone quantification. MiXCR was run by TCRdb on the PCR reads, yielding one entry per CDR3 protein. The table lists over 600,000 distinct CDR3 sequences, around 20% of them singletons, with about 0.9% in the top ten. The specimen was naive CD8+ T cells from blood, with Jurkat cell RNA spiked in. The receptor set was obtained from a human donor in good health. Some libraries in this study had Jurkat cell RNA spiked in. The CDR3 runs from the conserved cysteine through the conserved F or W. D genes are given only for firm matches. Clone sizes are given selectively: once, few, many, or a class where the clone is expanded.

CDR3 protein: CASRGQAGHEQYF
CDR3 DNA: TGTGCCAGCAGGGGACAGGCAGGCCACGAGCAGTACTTC
CDR3 length: 13
clone size: few
J gene: TRBJ2-7
D gene: TRBD1
V gene: TRBV2

CDR3 protein: CASSLKTSLNTGELFF
CDR3 DNA: TGTGCCAGCAGTTTGAAGACTAGCTTGAACACCGGGGAGCTGTTTTTT
CDR3 length: 16
clone size: many
J gene: TRBJ2-2
D gene: TRBD2
V gene: TRBV28

CDR3 protein: CASSLDGTWAYTEAFF
CDR3 DNA: TGTGCCAGCAGCTTAGATGGGACCTGGGCATACACTGAAGCTTTCTTT
CDR3 length: 16
clone size: .
J gene: TRBJ1-1
D gene: .
V gene: TRBV11-2

CDR3 protein: CASSLMGGSSSYNEQFF
CDR3 DNA: TGTGCCAGCAGCTTAATGGGGGGGTCGAGCTCCTACAATGAGCAGTTCTTC
CDR3 length: 17
clone size: many
J gene: TRBJ2-1
D gene: TRBD2
V gene: TRBV7-3

CDR3 protein: CASSFVAGGLTDTQYF
CDR3 DNA: TGTGCCAGCAGTTTTGTGGCGGGAGGCCTCACAGATACGCAGTATTTT
CDR3 length: 16
clone size: .
J gene: TRBJ2-3
D gene: TRBD2
V gene: TRBV12-3/TRBV12-4

CDR3 protein: CASREGQGPVGYTF
CDR3 DNA: TGTGCCAGCAGAGAGGGACAGGGTCCTGTTGGCTACACCTTC
CDR3 length: 14
clone size: many
J gene: TRBJ1-2
D gene: TRBD1
V gene: TRBV2

CDR3 protein: CASSAALSGRGAFF
CDR3 DNA: TGTGCCAGCAGTGCTGCTCTCTCAGGAAGGGGAGCTTTCTTT
CDR3 length: 14
clone size: few
J gene: TRBJ1-1
D gene: .
V gene: TRBV27

CDR3 protein: CASSLDGVQETQYF
CDR3 DNA: TGTGCCAGCAGCTTGGATGGGGTCCAAGAGACCCAGTACTTC
CDR3 length: 14
clone size: few
J gene: TRBJ2-5
D gene: .
V gene: TRBV5-8

CDR3 protein: CASSLSREALDTEAFF
CDR3 DNA: TGTGCCAGCAGCCTGAGCCGGGAGGCCCTGGACACTGAAGCTTTCTTT
CDR3 length: 16
clone size: many
J gene: TRBJ1-1
D gene: .
V gene: TRBV9

CDR3 protein: CAISESMGLADQETQYF
CDR3 DNA: TGTGCCATCAGTGAGTCGATGGGGCTAGCGGACCAAGAGACCCAGTACTTC
CDR3 length: 17
clone size: many
J gene: TRBJ2-5
D gene: TRBD2
V gene: TRBV10-3

CDR3 protein: CASSLSRTDNSPLHF
CDR3 DNA: TGTGCCAGCAGTCTCTCCCGGACAGACAATTCACCCCTCCACTTT
CDR3 length: 15
clone size: many
J gene: TRBJ1-6
D gene: .
V gene: TRBV28

CDR3 protein: CSVESPSGSSLPTDTQYF
CDR3 DNA: TGCAGCGTTGAATCACCCAGCGGGAGCTCTCTCCCCACAGATACGCAGTATTTT
CDR3 length: 18
clone size: many
J gene: TRBJ2-3
D gene: TRBD2
V gene: TRBV29-1

CDR3 protein: CASSQELKGLKGTQYF
CDR3 DNA: TGCGCCAGCAGCCAAGAGCTAAAGGGATTGAAAGGGACCCAGTACTTC
CDR3 length: 16
clone size: few
J gene: TRBJ2-5
D gene: .
V gene: TRBV4-3

CDR3 protein: CASRSMGLSTDTQYF
CDR3 DNA: TGTGCCAGCAGGTCTATGGGGCTAAGCACAGATACGCAGTATTTT
CDR3 length: 15
clone size: many
J gene: TRBJ2-3
D gene: .
V gene: TRBV6-5

CDR3 protein: CASSLSYDQPQHF
CDR3 DNA: TGTGCCAGCAGTTTATCGTACGATCAGCCCCAGCATTTT
CDR3 length: 13
clone size: .
J gene: TRBJ1-5
D gene: .
V gene: TRBV27

CDR3 protein: CASSPSGVYGYTF
CDR3 DNA: TGTGCCAGCAGCCCGTCAGGGGTCTATGGCTACACCTTC
CDR3 length: 13
clone size: few
J gene: TRBJ1-2
D gene: .
V gene: TRBV11-2